This T cell receptor (beta chain) is drawn from a study of identical twins (dated by TCRdb to the mid-2010s). Regarding the research as a whole: To test whether fetal clonotypes persist, the study used deep sequencing on TCR alpha and beta repertoires from monozygotic twins, unrelated adults of various ages, and cord blood. To rule out contamination, replicate twin experiments were performed at different times with different library preparation protocols. What the authors observed across the whole study: Zero-insertion analyses could be partly confounded by invariant T cells such as MAIT and iNKT, though diverse VJ usage argued against such confounding for most clonotypes. Fewer insertions were carried by abundant cord blood beta clonotypes, a similar but weaker trend appeared in young adult naive repertoires, and no such trend appeared in memory repertoires. Compared with coincidental sharing between unrelated individuals, out-of-frame TCR alpha sequences shared between twins had an excess of sequences with low generation probability. Excess twin sharing in beta out-of-frame sequences was weaker because fewer shared sequences lowered the signal-to-noise ratio. Recombination models systematically underestimated out-of-frame TCR alpha sharing in monozygotic twins but agreed with sharing between unrelated individuals. Conclusions relied on cross-sectional statistical analysis, since the same donors could not be followed over many years.

The CDR3 runs 13 residues from the cysteine to the valine. Left in the record is the CDR3 DNA by itself, 39 bases read in frame from the first base. The germline V gene (reference sequence) sets CDR1 to SEHNR and CDR2 to FQNEAQ. Trimming at the junction amounts to 5 bases on V and 0 bases on J, and the germline ends lie 8 bases apart. Every donor was a healthy Caucasian. Three pairs of female monozygotic twins, all aged 18 to 29 years, were included in the twin cohort. Peripheral blood mononuclear cells were used as the source from which RNA for TCR libraries was isolated. Note on this clonotype: The specificity of this receptor is unknown. Base qualities are not recorded, but no much larger clone differs from it by a single base.

The receptor library was made with 5' RACE. TCRdb lists the instrument as Illumina HiSeq 2000. A universal primer binding site was added through template switching, and the final cDNA carried a unique molecular identifier so that TCR cDNA molecules could be counted accurately. Specific primers in the conserved constant-segment region were used to synthesize first-strand cDNA for TCR alpha and beta chains. To control for contamination, every cDNA library carried two barcodes: a SMART-Mk sample barcode plus Illumina barcodes. Two successive PCR steps introduced TruSeq adapter sequences along with Illumina sample barcodes. The TCR alpha and beta cDNA libraries were sequenced on the Illumina HiSeq platform using custom primers. The published analysis was carried out like this. Raw reads were processed with MiGEC to extract unique molecular identifiers, and MiXCR was used to determine CDR3 positions. For each individual, recombination models were inferred using an EM algorithm with the repgenHMM and IGoR tools. The analysis of shared clonotypes was done with the tcR package in R, with sharing normalized by the product of cloneset sizes. Out-of-frame nonproductive sequences were analyzed to study raw recombination free of thymic and clonal selection effects. TCRdb ran its own pipeline on the public reads, namely fastp trimming at Q25 and MiXCR clone calling, and kept in-frame beta chains. Identical CDR3 protein sequences are pooled into one entry, listed with their most common genes and DNA. In this record, the V and J calls reflect TCRdb's handling and not the investigators' own analysis. The sample includes around 960,000 distinct CDR3 sequences, with 10% to 15% observed a single time. The ten largest clones take up about 1.5% of the sample.

These same data were also listed under a study on yellow fever vaccine responses in identical twins. As that second study puts it: The T cell response to vaccination in identical twins was reported by the authors to appear partly convergent and partly personalized. In identical twins, the study followed T cell clones that responded to the vaccine with precision.

The specimen was PBMCs. The source of this sequence is a young woman in good health. The rearrangement joined TRBV7-9 to TRBJ2-7, with TRBD1 as a weak D call on 5 bases. CDR3 region: CASSNRSSYEQYV. The DNA sequence is as follows: TGTGCCAGCAGCAACAGGTCCTCCTACGAGCAGTACGTC.